This T cell receptor beta chain comes out of a study of shared clonotypes between healthy human individuals. Findings of the study overall: Tissue TCR repertoires likely differ from these blood-only repertoires.

As regards this clone: What it binds is unknown.

CD45RA-negative memory and CD45RA+ naive subsets were split from the CD4+ cells. The CDR3 is 17 residues long. Germline V gives CDR1 SEHNR, CDR2 FQNEAQ (reference sequence). The V end was cut by 5 bases, the J end by 5 bases, with 21 bases between. Only in-frame clones appear in the TCRdb table, and some are missing; sequencing was by immunoSEQ multiplex PCR. The data contain over a million clones, around three quarters of them singletons. Material for sequencing was memory CD4+ T cells from PBMCs. Subset here: CD45RA-negative fraction. This clonotype was sampled from a man aged 18 to 29 in good health. Some clones in this sample may be carry-over from other donors' samples. The J gene is TRBJ2-2, the V gene TRBV7-9, with D maybe TRBD1 (5 bases). CDR3 protein: CASSQTKPGRTTGELFF. CDR3 nucleotide sequence: TGTGCCAGCAGCCAAACAAAACCGGGCCGGACAACCGGGGAGCTGTTTTTT.